This T cell receptor beta chain was sequenced for a study of early T cells in non-severe SARS-CoV-2 infection. On the study more broadly: RNA in bulk from unsorted whole blood was sequenced, and chains were unpaired.

Looked up from germline, CDR1 is SGHRS and CDR2 is YFSETQ. This CDR3 contains 13 residues. V dropped 0 bases and J dropped 5 bases, with 5 bases sitting between them. Study-level findings and limits: Anti-spike CD8 responses were favored in VDJdb matching, and private and CD4 specificities were missed.

This clonotype was counted only a few times. Its antigen is undetermined. Separate cDNA molecules each had unique molecular identifiers attached to them. TCRdb called the 5' RACE reads again in MiXCR, with one record for every CDR3 protein. The top ten hold roughly 6.9% of the sample, which has about 48,000 distinct CDR3 sequences, 6.2% seen once. The chain combines TRBV5-1 with TRBJ2-2; D unclear. The sample here was whole blood, taken at baseline. The receptor was derived from an adult who was a healthcare worker with PCR-confirmed SARS-CoV-2 infection or an uninfected control (not recorded which). The CDR3 DNA reads TGCGCCAGCAGCTTGGCACTGACCGGGGAGCTGTTTTTT. This sequence encodes CASSLALTGELFF.